The present T cell receptor beta chain was sequenced within a study of siplizumab effects on memory and regulatory T cells. Study information: With siplizumab at 0.95 to 1 ug/mL or without drug, mixed lymphocyte reactions were set up in pairs.

The V gene's germline CDR1 is SGHVS and CDR2 FQNEAQ. V shed 7 bases and J shed 1 base, with 14 bases lying between them. This CDR3 comprises 15 residues. A 37°C coculture lasting 5 to 6 days was applied to the mixed lymphocyte reaction cells. Stimulators were PBMCs that bore Violet Dye, mixed 1:1 with responder PBMCs labelled with CFSE. In the case of this clone: Its antigen is not identified.

Study outcomes and limitations: Siplizumab significantly brought down the alloreactive sequences that trace back to unstimulated CD4+ memory cells.

Assayed TCR templates numbered 90,000 to 100,000 for each sample. The table came from immunoSEQ multiplex PCR; TCRdb's copy has only in-frame clones and leaves some out. Of 9,500 to 10,000 clones listed, around 40% are singletons. This clonotype was obtained from a human donor in good health; the cells came from an allogeneic mixed lymphocyte reaction. Input material: CFSE-low (dividing) CD4+ T cells sorted from an allogeneic mixed lymphocyte reaction. The V and J genes are TRBV7-8 and TRBJ1-5; TRBD1 might be the D (6 bases). For the CDR3, the DNA is TGTGCCAGCAACAGGGAGTATGCAAGCAATCAGCCCCAGCATTTT. This gives the protein CASNREYASNQPQHF.